This passage covers 27 T cell receptor beta chains from one sample sequenced in a study of shared clonotypes between healthy human individuals (dated by TCRdb to 2020 to 2021). Library preparation was by the immunoSEQ multiplex PCR assay. The table was pulled from immuneACCESS by TCRdb, which kept in-frame rearrangements only. Such tables lose some clones; where checked, under half of the loss comes from unresolved V genes, and the rest has no known cause. This sample comprises approximately 500,000 clones, about 79% of them detected only once. The top ten hold about an eighth of the sample. The sequencing sample was made of PBMCs. The receptors come from a woman aged 40-49 years in good health. Some clones in this sample may be carry-over from other donors' samples.

The chain carries TRBV18 and TRBJ2-1, with D unresolved. Trimming took off 6 bases at V and 4 bases at J, with 16 bases between the two ends. CDR3 length equals 15 residues. CDR1 and CDR2 from the germline V gene are KGHSH and LQKENI. The CDR3: CASSSSEVEYNEQFF. In nucleotides, the CDR3 is TGTGCCAGCTCCTCGAGTGAGGTAGAATACAATGAGCAGTTCTTC.

J is TRBJ2-1 and V is TRBV5-1; 9 bases agree with TRBD2. The CDR3 spans 15 residues. V gave up 4 bases and J gave up 5 bases; unmatched junction bases: 7. Per the germline V gene, CDR1 is SGHRS and CDR2 is YFSETQ. CDR3 nucleotide sequence: TGCGCCAGCAGCCCAGTAGCGGGAGACCACAATGAGCAGTTCTTC. It translates to CASSPVAGDHNEQFF.

The chain has TRBV2 and TRBJ2-3; TRBD1 aligns across 8 bases. Per germline, CDR1 SNHLY and CDR2 FYNNEI. CDR3 size: 12 residues. V gave up 6 bases and J gave up 12 bases; unmatched junction bases: 8. CDR3 sequence (DNA): TGTGCCAGCAGCCTCGACAGGGGATCTCAGTATTTT. Protein sequence: CASSLDRGSQYF.

The chain employs TRBV29-1 and TRBJ2-3, with TRBD1 matching 8 bases. CDR1 SQVTM and CDR2 ANQGSEA come from the germline V gene. This CDR3 is built from 13 residues. Losses at the gene ends were 3 bases for V and 2 bases for J; bases not matched to a gene: 1. The CDR3 loop reads CSVDRGLTDTQYF. The CDR3 region has the DNA TGCAGCGTTGACAGGGGGCTCACAGATACGCAGTATTTT.

This rearrangement joins TRBV27 to TRBJ2-1; D may be TRBD2 (6 bases). In germline, CDR1 is MNHEY, CDR2 SMNVEV (reference sequence). Trimming cost V 0 bases and J 2 bases, with 11 bases left between them. CDR3 size: 16 residues. For the CDR3, the DNA is TGTGCCAGCAGTTTATCTTGGCGGGAAGCCTACAATGAGCAGTTCTTC. Translating it yields CASSLSWREAYNEQFF.

The CDR3 sequence is CASSFGTVSYNEQFF. The DNA for the CDR3 is TGCGCCAGCAGCTTCGGAACAGTTTCCTACAATGAGCAGTTCTTC. The chain carries TRBV5-1 and TRBJ2-1; D uncertain. The CDR3 consists of 15 residues. Per the germline V gene, CDR1 is SGHRS and CDR2 is YFSETQ. V dropped 2 bases and J dropped 1 base, with 10 bases sitting between them.

This chain uses TRBV4-1 with TRBJ2-2; 9 bases agree with TRBD2. From germline, CDR1 is MGHRA and CDR2 YSYEKL. With 3 bases clipped from V and 6 bases from J, the junction kept 11 bases outside the gene matches. The CDR3 totals 17 residues. CDR3 amino acids: CASSHHVREGPAGELFF. The CDR3 DNA reads as TGCGCCAGCAGCCACCACGTGCGGGAGGGCCCGGCCGGGGAGCTGTTTTTT.

The gene calls are TRBV5-1 and TRBJ2-5; TRBD1 matches 7 bases. CDR1 and CDR2 from the germline V gene are SGHRS and YFSETQ. Trimming cost V 4 bases and J 5 bases; bases outside gene matches: 8. CDR3 length: 14 amino acids. This CDR3 reads CASSDYRGAETQYF. The CDR3 nucleotides read TGCGCCAGCAGCGACTACAGGGGAGCGGAGACCCAGTACTTC.

The chain combines TRBV7-3 with TRBJ1-1; 9 bases map to TRBD1. CDR1 and CDR2 from the germline V gene are SGHTA and FQGTGA. The CDR3 length is 14 residues. The junction had 14 bases not matched to a gene; V was cut back by 5 bases and J by 13 bases. This chain's CDR3 is CASSPAPGQGIFFF. The CDR3 DNA reads as TGTGCCAGCAGCCCAGCTCCGGGACAGGGTATATTTTTCTTT.

J is TRBJ2-7 and V is TRBV7-8; 7 bases map to TRBD2. Germline CDR1 and CDR2: SGHVS and FQNEAQ. V lost 5 bases, J lost 6 bases, and 7 bases stayed unmatched. The CDR3 totals 13 residues. CDR3 DNA: TGTGCCAGCAGCGGGCGGGAGCGCGGCGAGCAGTACTTC. Its translation: CASSGRERGEQYF.

The rearrangement uses TRBV30 and TRBJ2-1, with no clear D. V was pared by 0 bases and J by 7 bases, with 19 bases between. The CDR3 runs to 16 residues. Germline V CDR1 and CDR2: GTSNPN, SVGIG (reference sequence). The CDR3 loop reads CAWSVLGLGNQNEQFF. For the CDR3, the DNA is TGTGCCTGGAGTGTACTCGGTCTGGGAAACCAAAATGAGCAGTTCTTC.

The chain combines TRBV5-1 with TRBJ1-3; 8 nucleotides agree with TRBD1. The CDR3 extends over 15 amino acids. Germline CDR1 reads SGHRS; CDR2 reads YFSETQ. V lost 1 base to trimming and J lost 3 bases; unmatched junction nucleotides: 3. The CDR3 DNA reads as TGCGCCAGCAGCTTGACAGGGGGTTATGGAAACACCATATATTTT. It is translated as CASSLTGGYGNTIYF.

The chain couples TRBV18 to TRBJ2-3; the match to TRBD1 covers 7 bases. J was trimmed by 0 bases and V by 4 bases; bases with no gene match: 1. The CDR3 is 14 amino acids. Germline loops: CDR1 KGHSH, CDR2 LQKENI. The CDR3 loop is CASSQTGSTDTQYF. The CDR3 DNA is TGTGCCAGCTCACAGACAGGGAGCACAGATACGCAGTATTTT.

The chain uses TRBV7-2 and TRBJ2-3, with 11 bases identical to TRBD2. This CDR3 has 14 amino acids. V trimming: 6 bases; J trimming: 4 bases; junction bases outside the gene matches: 3. Per the germline V gene, CDR1 is SGHTA and CDR2 is FQGNSA. The CDR3 spells CASRLAGVPDTQYF. The CDR3 DNA is TGTGCCAGCAGACTAGCGGGAGTCCCAGATACGCAGTATTTT.

This clone was counted a few times. The genes are TRBV6-5 and TRBJ1-1; D is perhaps TRBD1 (6 bases). The ends were cut back, 5 bases at V and 0 bases at J, with 13 bases in the middle. Germline lookup yields CDR1 MNHEY and CDR2 SVGAGI. CDR3 size: 15 residues. The CDR3 loop reads CASSTTQGMNTEAFF. For the CDR3, the DNA is TGTGCCAGCAGTACAACACAGGGAATGAACACTGAAGCTTTCTTT.

This rearrangement joins TRBV5-4 to TRBJ1-4; the match to TRBD1 covers 9 bases. This CDR3 is 15 amino acids long. With V trimmed by 2 bases and J by 7 bases, 6 bases remained unmatched. From germline, CDR1 is SGHNT and CDR2 YYREEE (reference sequence). The CDR3 loop is CASSLQGASGEKLFF. The CDR3 DNA reads as TGTGCCAGCAGCTTACAGGGGGCGTCGGGTGAAAAACTGTTTTTT.

The chain uses TRBV5-4 and TRBJ1-1; D ambiguous. V lost 4 bases to trimming and J lost 3 bases, with 10 bases between them. This CDR3 is built from 13 residues. Germline lookup yields CDR1 SGHNT and CDR2 YYREEE (reference sequence). The CDR3 reads CASSPDQYTEAFF. The CDR3 DNA reads as TGTGCCAGCAGCCCGGATCAGTACACTGAAGCTTTCTTT.

Concerning this clone itself: This CDR3 is also generated by other DNA sequences in the sample. The V call is TRBV11-1, the J call TRBJ2-1; D uncertain. The ends were cut back, 1 base at V and 4 bases at J, with 5 bases in the middle. This CDR3 is 13 amino acids long. Germline V gene sequence: CDR1 SGHAT, CDR2 FQDESV (reference sequence). This chain's CDR3 is CASSLGRYNEQFF. The CDR3 DNA reads as TGTGCCAGCAGCTTAGGGCGGTACAATGAGCAGTTCTTC.

This clone came up many times. The genes are TRBV27 and TRBJ2-7; 8 bases are shared with TRBD2. The CDR3 contains 14 residues. Trimming took 5 bases from V and 7 from J; bases not matched to a gene: 10. Per germline, CDR1 MNHEY and CDR2 SMNVEV (reference sequence). The CDR3: CASSMIAGSGEQYF. The CDR3, as DNA: TGTGCCAGCAGTATGATAGCGGGATCGGGTGAGCAGTACTTC.

This clone appeared once. The V and J genes are TRBV5-1 and TRBJ2-5; TRBD2 matches at 15 bases. Germline V gives CDR1 SGHRS, CDR2 YFSETQ. The CDR3 covers 17 residues. V dropped 0 bases and J dropped 5; count of bases not matched to a gene: 5. CDR3 nucleotides: TGCGCCAGCAGCTTGGCTCCCGGACTAGCGGGAGGGGAGACCCAGTACTTC. This encodes CASSLAPGLAGGETQYF.

This clone appeared once. V is TRBV28 and J is TRBJ1-2; D uncertain. Germline V gene lookup returns CDR1 MDHEN and CDR2 SYDVKM. The germline V and J ends were trimmed by 3 bases and 0 bases, with 5 bases remaining between them. This CDR3 contains 13 residues. Here the CDR3 DNA reads TGTGCCAGCAGTTTTCGGGCTAACTATGGCTACACCTTC. Protein product: CASSFRANYGYTF.

About this clone: In the same sample, other DNA sequences code for this CDR3. The chain joins TRBV5-1 to TRBJ2-1; 11 bases agree with TRBD2. The germline gives CDR1 SGHRS, CDR2 YFSETQ. The ends lost 4 bases at V and 6 bases at J; junction bases unmatched: 3. This CDR3 contains 14 residues. In DNA form, the CDR3 reads TGCGCCAGCAGCACCGGGACTAGCGGCAATGAGCAGTTCTTC. This encodes CASSTGTSGNEQFF.

The rearrangement uses TRBV5-1 and TRBJ2-2; a weak D match, TRBD1 (5 bases). V lost 6 bases and J lost 3, with 18 bases in between. Germline-derived CDR1 and CDR2 are SGHRS and YFSETQ. The CDR3 is 16 residues long. The CDR3 DNA reads as TGCGCCAGCATCGTTACAGGCGACTTCGACACCGGGGAGCTGTTTTTT. Encoded protein: CASIVTGDFDTGELFF. The entire variable domain, with the rest obtained from reference TRBV5-1 and TRBJ2-2, is as follows: KAGVTQTPRYLIKTRGQQVTLSCSPISGHRSVSWYQQTPGQGLQFLFEYFSETQRNKGNFPGRFSGRQFSNSRSEMNVSTLELGDSALYLCASIVTGDFDTGELFFGEGSRLTVL.

CDR3: CAISSGQSNTEAFF. The CDR3 coding sequence is TGTGCCATCAGCTCGGGACAATCGAACACTGAAGCTTTCTTT. V usage is TRBV10-3 and J usage is TRBJ1-1; D may be TRBD1 (6 bases). The germline CDR1 and CDR2 sequences are ENHRY and SYGVKD. This CDR3 region has 14 residues. The ends were cut back, 6 bases at V and 1 base at J, with 12 bases in the middle.

This clone was counted between two and nine times. The J gene is TRBJ2-1, the V gene TRBV4-2; no clear D. CDR3 size: 17 residues. The germline CDR1 and CDR2 sequences are LGHNA and YNFKEQ. V dropped 3 bases and J dropped 0 bases, with 15 bases sitting between them. The CDR3 reads CASSQLLTHSSYNEQFF. DNA of the CDR3: TGTGCCAGCAGCCAGCTTTTAACTCACAGCTCCTACAATGAGCAGTTCTTC.

In this sample, this clone turned up a few times. Different DNA sequences within this sample yield the same CDR3. The chain employs TRBV28 and TRBJ2-3; D is ambiguous. The V gene lost 11 bases and the J gene lost 2 bases, with 14 bases spanning the gap. Germline V gene sequence: CDR1 MDHEN, CDR2 SYDVKM. This CDR3 is 13 amino acids long. DNA for the CDR3: TGTGCCTCCAGCGCCCCGAACACAGATACGCAGTATTTT. It is translated as CASSAPNTDTQYF.

The rearrangement links TRBV18 to TRBJ2-3; no reliable D call. CDR3 length: 15 amino acids. CDR1 is KGHSH, CDR2 LQKENI, per germline. Trimming left V 3 bases short and J 0 bases short, with 10 bases between. The CDR3 DNA is TGTGCCAGCTCACCGTCCCGTACTAGCACAGATACGCAGTATTTT. Its protein product is CASSPSRTSTDTQYF.